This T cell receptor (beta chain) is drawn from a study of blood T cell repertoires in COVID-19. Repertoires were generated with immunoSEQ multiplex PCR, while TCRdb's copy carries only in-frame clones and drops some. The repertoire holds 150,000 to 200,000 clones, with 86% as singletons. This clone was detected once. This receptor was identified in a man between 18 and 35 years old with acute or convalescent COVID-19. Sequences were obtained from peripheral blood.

The CDR3 nucleotides read TGTGCCAGCAGTCCCTCGGACGGGGATAACAATGAGCAGTTCTTC. Translating gives CASSPSDGDNNEQFF. The rearrangement uses TRBV6-4 and TRBJ2-1; the D gene is possibly TRBD2 (5 bases). CDR1 and CDR2 from the germline V gene are MRHNA and SNTAGT. CDR3 size: 15 residues. Trimming removed 5 bases at V and 5 bases at J, with 16 bases between.